This T cell receptor beta chain derives from a study of response to subunit inactivated influenza vaccine. TCRdb reprocessed the RT-PCR reads via MiXCR and lists one record per CDR3 protein. In the table there are about 540,000 distinct CDR3 sequences, 20% to 25% of which are singletons. The V segment lost 5 bases and the J segment 0 bases; nucleotides outside the gene matches: 9. CDR3 length equals 16 residues. Germline V gives CDR1 LNHNV, CDR2 YYDKDF (reference sequence). This clonotype showed up just a few times. These data also formed part of another study, on T cells expressing NK-cell markers. This second report adds: Beta-chain TCR cDNA was generated via 5'RACE template switching with UMIs.

The J gene is TRBJ1-2, the V gene TRBV15; TRBD1 matches at 7 bases. Sample: CD4+ T cells sorted from PBMCs, taken about 11 days after vaccination. The receptor comes from a man aged 45-60 years who received an inactivated influenza vaccine. The CDR3 nucleotides read TGTGCCACCAGCTCCCCCGGGGACAGTACTAACTATGGCTACACCTTC. Amino acids: CATSSPGDSTNYGYTF. The variable domain in full, completed from reference TRBV15 and TRBJ1-2, reads DAMVIQNPRYQVTQFGKPVTLSCSQTLNHNVMYWYQQKSSQAPKLLFHYYDKDFNNEADTPDNFQSRRPNTSFCFLDIRSPGLGDTAMYLCATSSPGDSTNYGYTFGSGTRLTVV.